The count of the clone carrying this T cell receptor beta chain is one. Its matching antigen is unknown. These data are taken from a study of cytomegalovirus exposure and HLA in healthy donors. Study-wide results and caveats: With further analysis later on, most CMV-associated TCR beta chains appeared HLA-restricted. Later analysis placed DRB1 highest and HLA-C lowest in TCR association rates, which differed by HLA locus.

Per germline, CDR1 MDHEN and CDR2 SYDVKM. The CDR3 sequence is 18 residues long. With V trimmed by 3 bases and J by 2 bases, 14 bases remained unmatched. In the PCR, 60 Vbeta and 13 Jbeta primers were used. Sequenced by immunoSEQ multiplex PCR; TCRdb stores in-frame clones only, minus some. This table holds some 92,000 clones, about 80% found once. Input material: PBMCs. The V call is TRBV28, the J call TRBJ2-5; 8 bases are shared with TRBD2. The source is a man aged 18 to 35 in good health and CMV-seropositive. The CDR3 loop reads CASSFSYAGGVLQETQYF. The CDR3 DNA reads TGTGCCAGCAGTTTTTCGTATGCGGGGGGAGTACTACAAGAGACCCAGTACTTC.